The entry that follows covers one T cell receptor (beta chain) sequence. The data were obtained in a study of Graves' ophthalmopathy and Graves' hyperthyroidism. Using RNA transcripts, the TCR beta CDR3 regions were amplified. RT-PCR was first run with HTBI primers, then multiplex PCR in a second round. TCRdb ran MiXCR on the multiplex PCR reads and lists one entry per CDR3 protein. Of 600,000 to 650,000 distinct CDR3 sequences listed, approximately 21% were seen once; the top ten hold 7.1%. Hyperthyroidism was considered stable when no ophthalmopathy appeared within 18 months of follow-up. Exclusion applied to patients with other autoimmune diseases, uncontrolled infections, pregnancy or lactation. The germline gives CDR1 SGHAT, CDR2 FQNNGV. V lost 1 base and J lost 1, with 11 bases in between. CDR3 size: 15 residues.

The source is a woman in her late teens or twenties with stable Graves' hyperthyroidism. Some clones in this sample may be carry-over from other donors' samples. The sequenced material came from peripheral blood. This chain uses TRBV11-2 with TRBJ2-7; TRBD2 is a possible D gene (5 bases). CDR3 loop: CASSLVSSRSYEQYF. DNA for the CDR3: TGTGCCAGCAGCTTAGTATCTAGCAGATCCTACGAGCAGTACTTC. Supplemented by reference TRBV11-2 and TRBJ2-7, the full variable domain reads EAGVAQSPRYKIIEKRQSVAFWCNPISGHATLYWYQQILGQGPKLLIQFQNNGVVDDSQLPKDRFSAERLKGVDSTLKIQPAKLEDSAVYLCASSLVSSRSYEQYFGPGTRLTVT.